This T cell receptor beta chain originates from a study of blood T cell repertoires in COVID-19 (dated by TCRdb to the early 2020s). With regard to the full study: The collaborator samples originated in the United States, Italy and Spain and spanned the acute and convalescent phases of COVID-19. HLA class I and class II types, where available, came from metadata supplied by the sample provider rather than from assay-based typing. The material from the prospective study consisted of cDNA or gDNA derived from T cells, B-cell-depleted T cells, or PBMCs. Samples were obtained from the ongoing ImmuneRACE study (first 160 participants) and from approximately 1,200 subjects provided by 6 global collaborators. A de-identified subject ID, COVID-19 status, age in years and sex were almost always included in the sample metadata. Subjects who had been exposed to COVID-19, were actively infected with it, or had recovered from it provided the deeply sampled blood TCRbeta repertoires that made up the dataset. A freely available public database, intended as a resource for researchers studying the immune response to SARS-CoV-2, is where the repertoires were released.

Trimmed from V: 3 bases; trimmed from J: 5 bases; junction bases lacking a gene match: 6. Based on the germline V gene, the CDR1 and CDR2 sequences are SGHVS and FQNEAQ. Taken from cysteine to phenylalanine, the CDR3 has 14 residues. Only the CDR3 region is kept as DNA, spanning 42 bases read in frame from base 1. A second Seattle source provided samples from volunteer blood donors who had recovered from COVID-19. The collaborating institutions used their own protocols to collect whole blood in K2EDTA tubes. For TCRbeta analysis, collaborators shipped samples in one of three forms: frozen whole blood, isolated PBMCs, or DNA extracted from either of those sample types. Findings and caveats that apply to the study as a whole: How much clinical and demographic metadata was included differed by source and by participant, and the metadata was provided uncurated.

The immunoSEQ Assay, a bias-controlled multiplex PCR, was used to amplify TCRbeta CDR3 regions from genomic DNA. As for the original processing: The number of nucleated cells in each sample was estimated from the amplification of reference gene primers within the assay. To quantify the absolute abundance of each unique TCRbeta CDR3 rearrangement, sequence reads were collapsed and filtered. For each sample, productive Simpson clonality was calculated as the square root of Simpson's diversity index across productive rearrangements. Sourced from immuneACCESS, this table was stored by TCRdb with only in-frame sequences that have V and J called. A share of the clones is absent; for the studies checked, an unresolved V gene accounts for under half, and the remainder has no known explanation. D and trimming were read from the DNA, whereas the V and J calls and clone size are those reported in that table. Present in this sample are just under 350,000 clones, approximately 89% of which were seen just once. Approximately 3.5% of the sample lies in the top ten.

In its sample, this clone was seen once. Its binding antigen is unknown. Base qualities are not at hand, and no much larger clone is one base apart. Here the chain combines TRBV7-8 and TRBJ2-5; the junction holds 7 bases that match TRBD2. Sequences were obtained from peripheral blood. This receptor was obtained from a young woman who had recovered from COVID-19. CDR3 protein: CASSFIGRSETQYF. The DNA reads as follows: TGTGCCAGCAGCTTTATCGGGAGGTCCGAGACCCAGTACTTC.